This record looks at one TCR beta chain sequence and its context. What it binds is unknown. This sample stems from a study of identical twins. Study-level results: Clonotypes of the beta chain that were abundant in cord blood carried fewer insertions (memory repertoires showed none). The study found that models underestimated out-of-frame TCR alpha sharing in monozygotic twins.

Unique molecular identifiers were present on the cDNA, and a universal primer site came from template switching. TCRdb used MiXCR to reprocess the 5' RACE reads, holding one entry per CDR3 protein. The sample yields about 530,000 distinct CDR3 sequences, roughly 15% seen once. CDR3 length: 12 amino acids. The germline V gene encodes CDR1 SQVTM and CDR2 ANQGSEA. V lost 4 bases and J lost 5, with 11 bases in between. These data were likewise used in another study, on yellow fever vaccine responses in identical twins.

Sample: CD4+ T cells sorted from blood. This sequence was found in a woman under 30 in good health. This chain joins TRBV29-1 and TRBJ2-5, with a tentative D call TRBD2 (6 bases). CDR3 amino acids: CSVAGVWETQYF. The CDR3 region has the DNA TGCAGCGTTGCGGGGGTCTGGGAGACCCAGTACTTC. The complete variable domain, with remaining parts taken from reference TRBV29-1 and TRBJ2-5, reads SAVISQKPSRDICQRGTSLTIQCQVDSQVTMMFWYRQQPGQSLTLIATANQGSEATYESGFVIDKFPISRPNLTFSTLTVSNMSPEDSSIYLCSVAGVWETQYFGPGTRLLVL.